The 19 T cell receptor beta chains in this list originate from one sample, sequenced in a study of blood T cell repertoires in COVID-19. Repertoires were generated with immunoSEQ multiplex PCR, while TCRdb's copy carries only in-frame clones and drops some. In the table there are fewer than 140,000 clones, roughly two thirds of which are singletons. The sequenced material came from peripheral blood. These receptor sequences come from a human donor with acute or convalescent COVID-19. The donor label of this sample is uncertain.

The CDR3 region is CASSLQGGPNYGYTF. Here the CDR3 DNA reads TGCGCCAGCAGCCTACAGGGGGGTCCAAACTATGGCTACACCTTC. The rearrangement links TRBV5-1 to TRBJ1-2; 8 bases are a match to TRBD1. With 4 bases clipped from V and 2 bases from J, the junction kept 7 bases outside the gene matches. The CDR3 is 15 residues long. CDR1 is SGHRS and CDR2 is YFSETQ in the germline V gene.

This chain links TRBV30 with TRBJ1-5; tentative D call: TRBD1 (6 bases). The germline V and J ends were trimmed by 1 base and 7 bases, with 11 bases remaining between them. The CDR3 has 13 amino acids. Germline lookup yields CDR1 GTSNPN and CDR2 SVGIG (reference sequence). CDR3 protein: CAWSAGVGQPQHF. The DNA for the CDR3 is TGTGCCTGGAGTGCAGGGGTCGGCCAGCCCCAGCATTTT.

In its sample, this clone was seen once. The J gene is TRBJ1-1, the V gene TRBV11-2; TRBD1 matches at 7 bases. Germline-derived CDR1 and CDR2 are SGHAT and FQNNGV. Germline trimming cut 0 bases from V and 12 bases from J; bases unmatched to any gene: 13. The CDR3 totals 15 residues. CDR3 protein: CASSLDGTPGQRTFF. DNA for the CDR3: TGTGCCAGCAGCTTAGATGGGACGCCGGGACAGAGGACTTTCTTT.

The chain recombines TRBV6-5 with TRBJ1-4, with 8 bases aligning to TRBD1. Looked up from germline, CDR1 is MNHEY and CDR2 is SVGAGI. The ends lost 5 bases at V and 8 bases at J; junction bases unmatched: 7. CDR3 length equals 14 residues. CDR3: CASSPTGGNEKLFF. The DNA for the CDR3 is TGTGCCAGCAGTCCTACAGGGGGGAACGAAAAACTGTTTTTT.

The rearrangement uses TRBV18 and TRBJ1-6; D not certain. Trimming removed 1 base from V and 8 bases from J, with 9 bases in between. The CDR3 sequence is 14 residues long. Germline V gene sequence: CDR1 KGHSH, CDR2 LQKENI. The CDR3 protein is CASSPQSTDSPLHF. The CDR3 DNA sequence: TGTGCCAGCTCACCACAGAGCACGGATTCACCCCTCCACTTT.

The chain has TRBV7-3 and TRBJ1-5; 12 positions agree with TRBD1. The CDR3 sequence is 16 residues long. Trimming removed 5 bases from V and 7 bases from J; junction bases left unmatched: 9. CDR1 is SGHTA, CDR2 FQGTGA, per germline. The CDR3 region has the DNA TGTGCCAGCAGCCGAACGGGGACAGGGGGCTTGCAGCCCCAGCATTTT. Protein: CASSRTGTGGLQPQHF.

The CDR3 is CASRQGATNEKLFF. The CDR3 coding sequence is TGTGCCAGCCGACAGGGAGCAACTAATGAAAAACTGTTTTTT. The chain employs TRBV28 and TRBJ1-4; TRBD1 aligns across 7 bases. Germline CDR1 and CDR2: MDHEN and SYDVKM. J lost 0 bases, V lost 8 bases, and 3 bases had no gene match. The CDR3 covers 14 residues.

The chain recombines TRBV30 with TRBJ1-3; the D is unclear. V was cut by 3 bases and J by 3 bases, with 6 bases left in between. The CDR3 loop spans 12 amino acids. Germline V gene data show CDR1 as GTSNPN and CDR2 as SVGIG (reference sequence). In nucleotides, the CDR3 is TGTGCCTGGAGGCCCGGTGGAAACACCATATATTTT. Protein: CAWRPGGNTIYF.

This clone was seen only a few times. The V call is TRBV5-1, the J call TRBJ1-2, with 7 bases identical to TRBD1. Germline V gene data show CDR1 as SGHRS and CDR2 as YFSETQ. There are 15 residues in the CDR3. The ends lost 4 bases at V and 5 bases at J; junction bases unmatched: 11. In DNA form, the CDR3 reads TGCGCCAGCAGCAAGGACAGGCAAGTTGGTTATGGCTACACCTTC. This codes for CASSKDRQVGYGYTF.

V is TRBV12-3 or TRBV12-4 and J is TRBJ1-2; 7 bases are a match to TRBD1. The CDR3 is made up of 12 amino acids. V shed 6 bases, J shed 10 bases, and the junction held 8 bases outside the gene matches. The CDR3, as DNA: TGTGCCAGCAGGCCGCCGGGACAGACCTACACCTTC. This sequence encodes CASRPPGQTYTF.

This rearrangement joins TRBV27 to TRBJ2-7, with 8 bases matching TRBD1. After removal of 6 bases from V and 8 bases from J, the junction contained 9 bases not matched to a gene. In germline, CDR1 is MNHEY, CDR2 SMNVEV (reference sequence). The CDR3 is 13 residues long. The DNA of the CDR3 is TGTGCCAGCAGGTCGGACAGGGAAAAAAAGCAGTACTTC. It is translated as CASRSDREKKQYF.

This clone was recorded only once. This chain joins TRBV5-1 and TRBJ2-3; D is perhaps TRBD2 (5 bases). Germline V lookup: CDR1 SGHRS, CDR2 YFSETQ. The CDR3 covers 14 residues. Deletions cut 0 bases from V and 4 bases from J, with 9 bases between. CDR3 loop: CASSLEPGSDTQYF. The CDR3 DNA sequence: TGCGCCAGCAGCTTGGAGCCGGGGTCAGATACGCAGTATTTT.

CDR3 sequence (DNA): TGTGCCAGCAGTTGGGGCCTGAACACTGAAGCTTTCTTT. The encoded protein is CASSWGLNTEAFF. The chain employs TRBV28 and TRBJ1-1; tentatively, D is TRBD1 (5 bases). With 4 bases removed from V and 0 bases from J, the gap between germline ends came to 6 bases. CDR1 and CDR2 (germline): MDHEN, SYDVKM. CDR3 size: 13 residues.

The rearrangement links TRBV28 to TRBJ2-7, with TRBD1 matching over 7 bases. J gave up 3 bases and V 2 bases, and 4 bases lay outside the gene matches. Germline CDR1 is MDHEN and CDR2 is SYDVKM. The length of the CDR3 is 14 residues. The CDR3 here is CASSLTTGDYEQYF. Written as DNA, the CDR3 is TGTGCCAGCAGTTTAACAACAGGGGACTACGAGCAGTACTTC.

V and J are TRBV5-1 and TRBJ2-1, with D possibly being TRBD2 (5 bases). Trimming cost V 4 bases and J 5 bases, with 16 bases left between them. The CDR3 consists of 15 residues. CDR1 is SGHRS and CDR2 is YFSETQ in the germline V gene. This chain's CDR3 is CASSRSPTINNEQFF. The CDR3 bases are TGCGCCAGCAGCAGGAGTCCGACTATAAACAATGAGCAGTTCTTC.

The V call is TRBV7-9, the J call TRBJ1-4; maybe TRBD1 (6 bases). The V end lost 4 bases, the J end lost 8 bases, and 14 bases lay between the germline ends. The V gene's germline CDR1 is SEHNR and CDR2 FQNEAQ (reference sequence). This CDR3 has 14 amino acids. The CDR3 is CASSSEGVGEKLFF. CDR3 DNA: TGTGCCAGCAGCTCTGAGGGGGTTGGCGAAAAACTGTTTTTT.

CDR3 amino acids: CAWRGDTITGELFF. The CDR3 DNA reads TGTGCCTGGAGAGGGGACACCATCACCGGGGAGCTGTTTTTT. The chain employs TRBV30 and TRBJ2-2; perhaps TRBD1 as D (6 bases). Between the trimmed V and J ends, which lost 3 bases and 4 bases, there was a span of 12 bases. Germline CDR1 reads GTSNPN; CDR2 reads SVGIG (reference sequence). There are 14 residues in the CDR3. The full variable domain, in which reference TRBV30 and TRBJ2-2 provide the parts outside the CDR3, is SQTIHQWPATLVQPVGSPLSLECTVEGTSNPNLYWYRQAAGRGLQLLFYSVGIGQISSEVPQNLSASRPQDRQFILSSKKLLLSDSGFYLCAWRGDTITGELFFGEGSRLTVL.

V gene TRBV18 combines with J gene TRBJ1-5; D remains unclear. Trimming removed 3 bases at V and 3 bases at J, with 12 bases between. This CDR3 has 15 amino acids. Germline V gene lookup returns CDR1 KGHSH and CDR2 LQKENI. The DNA of the CDR3 is TGTGCCAGCTCACCGGGAGGGAACTCCAATCAGCCCCAGCATTTT. Its translation: CASSPGGNSNQPQHF.

As DNA, the CDR3 is TGTGCCAGCAGCCCCCAGAACAATGAGCAGTTCTTC. This translates into CASSPQNNEQFF. The V and J genes are TRBV9 and TRBJ2-1, with D unclear. Germline V gene lookup returns CDR1 SGDLS and CDR2 YYNGEE. CDR3 length: 12 amino acids. Deletions cut 4 bases from V and 5 bases from J, with 7 bases between.